A single T cell receptor (beta chain) is shown here with its context. This entry is derived from a study of shared clonotypes between healthy human individuals. At deep level, the assay was performed. TCRdb's table, derived via immunoSEQ multiplex PCR, lists solely in-frame clones and lacks some. The sample includes 560,000 or so clones, 95% to 97% of them seen just once. Naive CD8 cells, CD45RO-negative and positively selected for CCR7, excluded terminally differentiated effector memory CD45RA+ cells. Recent vaccinations or acute infections were absent in the healthy HIV-negative adult donors. This TCR derives from a woman in her 30s in good health. Sequencing input: naive CD8+ T cells sorted from blood.

In DNA, the CDR3 is TGTGCCAGTAGTGGGTTAGGGTACACTGAAGCTTTCTTT. Translating it yields CASSGLGYTEAFF. V and J are TRBV19 and TRBJ1-1; no clear D gene. The CDR3 consists of 13 residues. Germline V lookup: CDR1 LNHDA, CDR2 SQIVND (reference sequence). Trimming left V 5 bases short and J 3 bases short, with 10 bases between.